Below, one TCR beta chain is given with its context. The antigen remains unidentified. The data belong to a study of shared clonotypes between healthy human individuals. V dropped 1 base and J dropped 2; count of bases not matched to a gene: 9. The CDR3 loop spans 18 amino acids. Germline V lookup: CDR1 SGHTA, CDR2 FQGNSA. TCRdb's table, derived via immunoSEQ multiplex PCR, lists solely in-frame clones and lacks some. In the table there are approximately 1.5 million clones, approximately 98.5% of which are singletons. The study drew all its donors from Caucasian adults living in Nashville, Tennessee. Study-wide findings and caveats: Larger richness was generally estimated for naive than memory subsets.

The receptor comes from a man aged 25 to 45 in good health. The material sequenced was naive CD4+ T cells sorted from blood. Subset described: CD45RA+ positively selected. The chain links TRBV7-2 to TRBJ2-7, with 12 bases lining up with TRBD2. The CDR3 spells CASSLEGLAGGIPYEQYF. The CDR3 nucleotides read TGTGCCAGCAGCTTAGAGGGGCTAGCGGGAGGGATCCCCTACGAGCAGTACTTC.